The rows below give T cell receptor beta chains drawn from one sample of a study of blood T cell repertoires in COVID-19. Produced via immunoSEQ multiplex PCR; TCRdb's table is partial and in-frame only. The sample consists of roughly 300,000 clones, 80% to 90% of them appearing once. The sequenced sample was peripheral blood. These receptors were collected from a woman between 35 and 50 years old who had recovered from COVID-19. Both conserved end residues are trimmed from each CDR3.

j_gene: TRBJ2-1; v_gene: TRBV24-1; CDR3aa: ATSDGTRGTGPYNEQF
j_gene: TRBJ1-2; v_gene: TRBV11-2; CDR3aa: ASSLDRSNGYT
j_gene: TRBJ1-6; v_gene: TRBV20-1; CDR3aa: SASLTVLGSPLH
j_gene: TRBJ1-2; v_gene: TRBV2; CDR3aa: ASSGQGVYGYT
j_gene: TRBJ2-7; v_gene: TRBV5-1; CDR3aa: ASSADRGQSEQY
j_gene: TRBJ2-1; v_gene: TRBV19; CDR3aa: ASSRSGTGESYNEQF
j_gene: TRBJ1-1; v_gene: TRBV30; CDR3aa: AWSKLVNEAF
j_gene: TRBJ2-7; v_gene: TRBV7-9; CDR3aa: ASSLGPSPYEQY
j_gene: TRBJ1-5; v_gene: TRBV15; CDR3aa: ATSRVTRGQPQH
j_gene: TRBJ1-2; v_gene: TRBV2; CDR3aa: ASSGTGANYGYT
j_gene: TRBJ1-2; v_gene: TRBV19; CDR3aa: ASSGRGLGYGYT
j_gene: TRBJ1-5; v_gene: TRBV10-3; CDR3aa: AISESGGSQPQH
j_gene: TRBJ1-1; v_gene: TRBV11-3; CDR3aa: ASSLVRGGEAF
j_gene: TRBJ1-1; v_gene: TRBV18; CDR3aa: ASSPAFPGQGAF
j_gene: TRBJ2-7; v_gene: TRBV18; CDR3aa: ASSPPSSYEQY
j_gene: TRBJ1-3; v_gene: TRBV9; CDR3aa: ASSRGWSSGNTIY
j_gene: TRBJ1-1; v_gene: TRBV29-1; CDR3aa: SGYRDAEAF
j_gene: TRBJ1-2; v_gene: TRBV7-9; CDR3aa: AGQGGQGLWYGYT
j_gene: TRBJ2-2; v_gene: TRBV4-2; CDR3aa: ASSPRGGGEGTGELF
j_gene: TRBJ2-1; v_gene: TRBV12-5; CDR3aa: ASGTRGNYNEQF
j_gene: TRBJ1-2; v_gene: TRBV29-1; CDR3aa: SVGSSNYGYT
j_gene: TRBJ2-7; v_gene: TRBV6-1; CDR3aa: ASSEAKRPYRDLSYEQY
j_gene: TRBJ2-3; v_gene: TRBV11-1; CDR3aa: ASRKEGADTQY
j_gene: TRBJ1-6; v_gene: TRBV6-5; CDR3aa: ASSYSRSSYNSPLH
j_gene: TRBJ1-4; v_gene: TRBV2; CDR3aa: ASVIGTGGEKLF
j_gene: TRBJ2-7; v_gene: TRBV19; CDR3aa: ASSGGGYEQY
j_gene: TRBJ2-6; v_gene: TRBV2; CDR3aa: ASSDTGANVLT
j_gene: TRBJ1-1; v_gene: TRBV4-2; CDR3aa: ASSQVSEANTEAF
j_gene: TRBJ1-6; v_gene: TRBV9; CDR3aa: ASSQGGVGHGLH
j_gene: TRBJ2-4; v_gene: TRBV6-5; CDR3aa: ASSYSFPGAKNIQY
j_gene: TRBJ1-1; v_gene: TRBV5-1; CDR3aa: ASSLGMGRPEAF
j_gene: TRBJ1-5; v_gene: TRBV27; CDR3aa: ASSWTGYSNQPQH
j_gene: TRBJ2-7; v_gene: TRBV11-2; CDR3aa: ASSFEEITYEQY